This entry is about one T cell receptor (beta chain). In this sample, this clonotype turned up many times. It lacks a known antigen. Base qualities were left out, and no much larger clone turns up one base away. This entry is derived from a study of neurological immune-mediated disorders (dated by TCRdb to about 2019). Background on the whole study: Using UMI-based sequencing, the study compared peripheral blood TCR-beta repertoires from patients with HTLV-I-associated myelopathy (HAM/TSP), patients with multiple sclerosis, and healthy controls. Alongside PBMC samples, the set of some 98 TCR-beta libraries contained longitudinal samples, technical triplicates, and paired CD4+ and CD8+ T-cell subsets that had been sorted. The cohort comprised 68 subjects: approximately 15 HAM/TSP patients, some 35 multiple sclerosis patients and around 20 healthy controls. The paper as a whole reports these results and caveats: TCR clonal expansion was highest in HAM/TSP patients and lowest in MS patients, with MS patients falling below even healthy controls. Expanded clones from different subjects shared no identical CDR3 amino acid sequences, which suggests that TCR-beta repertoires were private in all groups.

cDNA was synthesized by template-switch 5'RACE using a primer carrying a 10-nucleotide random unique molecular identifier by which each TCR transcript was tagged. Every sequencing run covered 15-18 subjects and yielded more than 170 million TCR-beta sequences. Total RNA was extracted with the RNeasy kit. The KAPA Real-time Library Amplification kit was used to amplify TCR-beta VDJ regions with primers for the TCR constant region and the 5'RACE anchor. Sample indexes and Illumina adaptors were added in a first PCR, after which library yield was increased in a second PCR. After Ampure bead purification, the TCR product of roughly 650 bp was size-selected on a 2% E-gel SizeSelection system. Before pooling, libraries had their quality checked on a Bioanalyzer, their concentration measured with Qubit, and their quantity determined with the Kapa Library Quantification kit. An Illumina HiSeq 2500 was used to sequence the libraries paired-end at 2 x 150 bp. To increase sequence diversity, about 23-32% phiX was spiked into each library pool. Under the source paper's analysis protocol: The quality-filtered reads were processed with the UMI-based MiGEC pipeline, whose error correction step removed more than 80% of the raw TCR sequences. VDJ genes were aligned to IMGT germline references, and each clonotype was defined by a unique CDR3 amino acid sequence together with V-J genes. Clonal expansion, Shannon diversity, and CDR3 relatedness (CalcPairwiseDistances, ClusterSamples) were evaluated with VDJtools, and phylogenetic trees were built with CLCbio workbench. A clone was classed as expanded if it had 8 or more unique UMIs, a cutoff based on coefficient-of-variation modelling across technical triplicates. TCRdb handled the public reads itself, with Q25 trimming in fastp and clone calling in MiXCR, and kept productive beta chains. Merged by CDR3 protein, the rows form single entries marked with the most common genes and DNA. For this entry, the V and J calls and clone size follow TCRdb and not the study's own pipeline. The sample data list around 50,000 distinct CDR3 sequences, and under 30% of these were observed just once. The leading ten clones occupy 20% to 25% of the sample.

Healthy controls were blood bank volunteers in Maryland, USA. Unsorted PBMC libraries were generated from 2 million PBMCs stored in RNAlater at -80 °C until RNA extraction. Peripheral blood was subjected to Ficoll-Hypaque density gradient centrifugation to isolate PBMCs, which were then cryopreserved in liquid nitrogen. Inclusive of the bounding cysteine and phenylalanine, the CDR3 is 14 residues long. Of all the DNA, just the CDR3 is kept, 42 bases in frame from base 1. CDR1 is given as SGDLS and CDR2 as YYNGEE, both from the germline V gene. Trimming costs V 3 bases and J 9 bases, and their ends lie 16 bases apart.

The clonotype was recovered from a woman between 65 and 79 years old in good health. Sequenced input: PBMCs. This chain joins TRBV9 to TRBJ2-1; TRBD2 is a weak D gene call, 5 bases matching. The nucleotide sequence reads TGTGCCAGCAGCGAAGGACTGGCCGTCGGTGAGCAGTTCTTC. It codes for CASSEGLAVGEQFF.